This T cell receptor beta chain was captured by sequencing in a study of blood T cell repertoires in COVID-19. The germline V gene encodes CDR1 LGHNA and CDR2 YNFKEQ. The CDR3 sequence is 17 residues long. V dropped 2 bases and J dropped 0; count of bases not matched to a gene: 10. Sequencing was performed with immunoSEQ multiplex PCR; in TCRdb, only in-frame clones are kept and a portion is missing. Of 200,000 or so clones listed, around 77% are singletons. The chain combines TRBV4-2 with TRBJ2-7, with 7 bases that match TRBD1. The sample comprised peripheral blood. This clonotype originated in a man in his 60s with active or convalescent COVID-19. CDR3 loop: CASSQLAGGGSSYEQYF. CDR3 nucleotides: TGTGCCAGCAGCCAACTAGCAGGGGGTGGGAGCTCCTACGAGCAGTACTTC.